This is a list of T cell receptor beta chains from one sample in a study of T cells in Graves' hyperthyroidism and ophthalmopathy. One entry per CDR3 protein results from TCRdb running MiXCR on the multiplex PCR reads. The table includes about 210,000 distinct CDR3 sequences, roughly a sixth detected once. Sequencing was carried out using blood. The receptors were sampled from a man aged 50 to 60 with Graves' hyperthyroidism. Each CDR3 is given with its conserved first and last residue. The order of the fields is clone size, V gene, J gene, D gene, CDR3 DNA, CDR3 protein. The D gene is left open where the match is weak. For some rows the clone size is stated as once, few or many, or as a class when expanded; others skip it.

>once|TRBV28|TRBJ1-6|NA
TGTGCCAGCAGTTTAACCGGGAATTCACCCCTCCACTTT
CASSLTGNSPLHF
>many|TRBV28|TRBJ2-3|TRBD2
TGTGCCAGCAGTTTAAGCGGGAGGGCCTTTAGAGATACGCAGTATTTT
CASSLSGRAFRDTQYF
>many|TRBV11-2|TRBJ2-7|NA
TGTGCCAGCAGCTTAGATCGTCAGGAGACCTACGAGCAGTACTTC
CASSLDRQETYEQYF
>many|TRBV27|TRBJ2-1|NA
TGTGCCAGCAGTCGGGACCATCCTGGCTATGAGCAGTTCTTC
CASSRDHPGYEQFF
>many|TRBV12-3/TRBV12-4|TRBJ2-7|TRBD1
TGTGCCAGCAGTTTATGGGACAGACCGTACGAGCAGTACTTC
CASSLWDRPYEQYF
>many|TRBV5-1|TRBJ2-1|NA
TGCGCCAGCAGCATGGGGACGTCTGACTACAATGAGCAGTTCTTC
CASSMGTSDYNEQFF
>few|TRBV7-9|TRBJ2-7|NA
TGTGCCAGCAGGTCGCTCCGAGCCTACGAGCAGTACTTC
CASRSLRAYEQYF
>many|TRBV27|TRBJ2-7|NA
TGTGCCAGCAGTTTGTTGGGGCCAGGGTCCTACGAGCAGTACTTC
CASSLLGPGSYEQYF
>NA|TRBV7-8|TRBJ2-3|TRBD2
TGTGCCAGCAGCTTAATTGGGACTAGCGGGTTTGCAGATACGCAGTATTTT
CASSLIGTSGFADTQYF
>NA|TRBV28|TRBJ1-5|NA
TGTGCCAGCAGTTTAAATGGGATAGGGAATCAGCCCCAGCATTTT
CASSLNGIGNQPQHF
>many|TRBV2|TRBJ1-1|NA
TGTGCCAGCAGTGTGGTGTCTCAGGAAGCTTTCTTT
CASSVVSQEAFF
>many|TRBV7-9|TRBJ2-7|TRBD2
TGTGCCAGCAGCCCTAGCGGGAGTCAGCAAAAGCAGTACTTC
CASSPSGSQQKQYF
>many|TRBV12-3/TRBV12-4|TRBJ2-5|NA
TGTGCCAGCACCTTATCCAGGGATGTGGAGACCCAGTACTTC
CASTLSRDVETQYF
>many|TRBV20-1|TRBJ2-7|NA
TGCAGTGCTAGCCCAACTCTGGGACCCCGAGACCACGAGCAGTACTTC
CSASPTLGPRDHEQYF
>many|TRBV27|TRBJ2-2|NA
TGTGCCAGCAACTTCGAGGGGGGTGTCGGGGAGCTGTTTTTT
CASNFEGGVGELFF
>NA|TRBV6-5|TRBJ2-2|TRBD1
TGTGCCAGCAGTCTACGAATCGGACAGGGTTGGACCGGGGAGCTGTTTTTT
CASSLRIGQGWTGELFF
>NA|TRBV6-1|TRBJ2-1|TRBD2
TGTGCCAGCAGGTCCACTAGCGGGGGCTACAATGAGCAGTTCTTC
CASRSTSGGYNEQFF
>many|TRBV29-1|TRBJ1-3|NA
TGCAGCGTTGGACAGACCAGCTCTGGAAACACCATATATTTT
CSVGQTSSGNTIYF
>NA|TRBV5-1|TRBJ2-1|NA
TGCGCCAGCAGCTTGGTTTCTAGTGCGCATGAGCAGTTCTTC
CASSLVSSAHEQFF
>many|TRBV27|TRBJ1-1|TRBD1
TGTGCCAGCAGGAGGACAGGGGGGACTGAAGCTTTCTTT
CASRRTGGTEAFF
>many|TRBV2|TRBJ2-7|TRBD2
TGTGCCAGCAGTGAGTTTAGCGGGAGCTCCTACGAGCAGTACTTC
CASSEFSGSSYEQYF
>NA|TRBV12-3/TRBV12-4|TRBJ2-7|NA
TGTGCCAGCAGTTGGTCAGGAGATTTATACGAGCAGTACTTC
CASSWSGDLYEQYF
>many|TRBV20-1|TRBJ1-1|TRBD1
TGCAGTGCTAGAGAAACAGGGGACACTGAAGCTTTCTTT
CSARETGDTEAFF
>many|TRBV27|TRBJ2-1|TRBD2
TGTGCCAGCAGTCCCCTCAGACTAGCGGGAATGGATGAGCAGTTCTTC
CASSPLRLAGMDEQFF
>NA|TRBV24-1|TRBJ2-5|TRBD1
TGTGCCACCAGTACCTCCGGGACAGGGTTGGAGACCCAGTACTTC
CATSTSGTGLETQYF
>few|TRBV12-3/TRBV12-4|TRBJ2-3|NA
TGTGTCAGCAGCGACACAGATACGCAGTATTTT
CVSSDTDTQYF
>few|TRBV3-1|TRBJ2-1|NA
TGTGCCAGCAGCCAAGAGGGAAGTCGGGGTGAGCAGTTCTTC
CASSQEGSRGEQFF
>many|TRBV12-3/TRBV12-4|TRBJ2-1|TRBD2
TGTGCCAGCAGTCCACTAAAACTAGCGGGAGGTGACAATGAGCAGTTCTTC
CASSPLKLAGGDNEQFF
>many|TRBV28|TRBJ1-5|NA
TGTGCCAGCACCATGCCCAGGGACCCAAATAGCAATCAGCCCCAGCATTTT
CASTMPRDPNSNQPQHF
>NA|TRBV5-1|TRBJ1-1|NA
TGCGCCAGCAGCTTGCAGGAAGACACTGAAGCTTTCTTT
CASSLQEDTEAFF
>NA|TRBV7-9|TRBJ2-6|NA
TGTGCCAGCAGCTTAGTTGCAGGGGTGAAAGGCTCCCTGAACTCTGGGGCCAACGTCCTGACTTTC
CASSLVAGVKGSLNSGANVLTF
>few|TRBV3-1|TRBJ2-2|NA
TGTGCCAGCAGCCATTGGACGGGAGACGATACCGGGGAGCTGTCTTTT
CASSHWTGDDTGELSF
>NA|TRBV20-1|TRBJ2-1|NA
TGCAGTGCCCCTGGTCGGGGCAAAAGCTCCTACAATGAGCAGTTCTTC
CSAPGRGKSSYNEQFF
>many|TRBV20-1|TRBJ2-7|NA
TGCAGTGCTGTCTGGGGGGGGCGTAACGAGCAGTACTTC
CSAVWGGRNEQYF
>many|TRBV12-3/TRBV12-4|TRBJ2-5|TRBD2
TGTGCCAGCAGTTTACCCACAGGACTAGCGGGAGAGGAGGGAGAGACCCAGTACTTC
CASSLPTGLAGEEGETQYF
>many|TRBV28|TRBJ1-2|NA
TGTGCCAGCAGTTTCGGAGCCAACTATGGCTACACCTTC
CASSFGANYGYTF
>NA|TRBV3-1|TRBJ1-6|NA
TGTGCCAGCAGCCGAAGAATGGTGGATTCACCCCTCCACTTT
CASSRRMVDSPLHF
>many|TRBV2|TRBJ2-7|NA
TGTGCCAGCAGTGCTACTACCCAAGTGGGTGAGCAGTACTTC
CASSATTQVGEQYF
>few|TRBV19|TRBJ2-1|TRBD2
TGTGCCAGTAGAAACCTAGCGGGAAGTAATGAGCAGTTCTTC
CASRNLAGSNEQFF
>many|TRBV11-3|TRBJ2-5|NA
TGTGCCAGCAGCCCCCGCGGAGGCGTCGGAGAGACCCAGTACTTC
CASSPRGGVGETQYF
>NA|TRBV9|TRBJ2-1|NA
TGTGCCAGCAGCGCCCGGGCTGGGGGTGAGCAGTTCTTC
CASSARAGGEQFF
>NA|TRBV27|TRBJ2-7|TRBD1
TGTGCCAGCAGTACCCGGACAGGGGGAAGCTACGAGCAGTACTTC
CASSTRTGGSYEQYF
>NA|TRBV5-1|TRBJ1-3|NA
TGCGCCAGCAGCCGAACGACAGGAGCGTCTGGAAACACCATATATTTT
CASSRTTGASGNTIYF
>few|TRBV28|TRBJ1-5|NA
TGTGCCAGCAGTGCAACACGGGGCATTCAGCCCCAGCATTTT
CASSATRGIQPQHF
>NA|TRBV20-1|TRBJ2-1|TRBD2
TGCAGTGCTAGTTACCCCGGGACTAGCCTTGGTCATGAGCAGTTCTTC
CSASYPGTSLGHEQFF
>few|TRBV2|TRBJ1-4|NA
TGTGCCAGCAGTGAACAGGGGAGGTTTGAAAAACTGTTTTTT
CASSEQGRFEKLFF
>NA|TRBV7-8|TRBJ1-5|NA
TGTGCCAGCAGCTTTGCCCTTTATCAGCCCCAGCATTTT
CASSFALYQPQHF
>NA|TRBV28|TRBJ1-6|NA
TGTGCCAGCAGTTTCGGGGGTTATAATTCACCCCTCCACTTT
CASSFGGYNSPLHF
>NA|TRBV29-1|TRBJ2-3|NA
TGCAGCACGGACAGAGACACAGATACGCAGTATTTT
CSTDRDTDTQYF
>NA|TRBV7-9|TRBJ2-2|NA
TGTGCCAGCCCGGAGGGATCGAACACCGGGGAGCTGCTTTTT
CASPEGSNTGELLF
>many|TRBV6-5|TRBJ1-2|NA
TGTGCCAGCAGTTCTCACACGGTCGGCTACACCTTC
CASSSHTVGYTF
>NA|TRBV27|TRBJ1-2|NA
TGTGCCAGCAGTTTCGCGGGGCTTTCTAGTGGCTACACCTTC
CASSFAGLSSGYTF
>many|TRBV6-2/TRBV6-3|TRBJ2-5|NA
TGTGCCAGCAGTCTGCCCTCGACCCAGTACTTC
CASSLPSTQYF
>NA|TRBV5-1|TRBJ1-2|TRBD1
TGCGCCAGCAGCAACCGGGACAGGGGTGACTATGGCTACACCTTC
CASSNRDRGDYGYTF
>many|TRBV20-1|TRBJ2-2|TRBD2
TGCAGTGCTAGATCGAATAGCGGGACGAACACCGGGGAGCTGTTTTTT
CSARSNSGTNTGELFF